These T cell receptor beta chains were read from a single sample in a study of shared clonotypes between healthy human individuals. The protocol was immunoSEQ multiplex PCR, while the TCRdb copy is restricted to in-frame clones and leaves out a portion. The sample records some 1.5 million clones, around 95% being singletons. The sequenced sample consisted of naive CD4+ T cells sorted from blood. The receptors shown here come from a man aged 25-45 years in good health. Both conserved end residues are part of each CDR3. D genes are given only for firm matches. Rows give clone size only sometimes, using once, few, many, or a class for an expanded clone.

v_gene	d_gene	abundance	j_gene	CDR3aa	CDR3nt
TRBV15	TRBD1	.	TRBJ2-7	CATSREGTGPYEQYF	TGTGCCACCAGCAGAGAGGGGACAGGACCCTACGAGCAGTACTTC
TRBV4-1	.	.	TRBJ1-4	CASSQLQGANEKLFF	TGCGCCAGCAGCCAGCTGCAGGGAGCTAATGAAAAACTGTTTTTT
TRBV18	.	.	TRBJ1-1	CASSPNVGGTEAFF	TGTGCCAGCTCTCCCAATGTTGGGGGGACTGAAGCTTTCTTT
TRBV19	TRBD2	once	TRBJ2-2	CASSILLAGGPSNTGELFF	TGTGCCAGTAGCATCCTGTTAGCGGGAGGACCATCGAACACCGGGGAGCTGTTTTTT
TRBV11-2	.	.	TRBJ1-5	CASSDRGVGGNQPQHF	TGTGCCAGCAGCGACAGAGGGGTAGGGGGGAATCAGCCCCAGCATTTT
TRBV18	.	.	TRBJ2-2	CASSPRAYTGELFF	TGTGCCAGCTCACCTCGGGCTTACACCGGGGAGCTGTTTTTT
TRBV27	.	.	TRBJ2-5	CASTAGETQYF	TGTGCCAGCACGGCGGGAGAGACCCAGTACTTC
TRBV15	.	.	TRBJ1-2	CATSRDQVPGYGYTF	TGTGCCACCAGCAGAGATCAAGTTCCCGGCTATGGCTACACCTTC
TRBV11-2	.	.	TRBJ2-1	CASSSSPDNEQFF	TGTGCCAGCAGCTCATCTCCCGACAATGAGCAGTTCTTC
TRBV28	.	.	TRBJ2-7	CASSPPLKRQGFNEQYF	TGTGCCAGCAGTCCCCCGCTCAAAAGGCAGGGCTTCAACGAGCAGTACTTC
TRBV28	.	.	TRBJ2-1	CASSLPGVWDNEQFF	TGTGCCAGCAGTTTACCGGGAGTTTGGGACAATGAGCAGTTCTTC
TRBV14	.	.	TRBJ2-2	CASTHGTTNTGELFF	TGTGCCAGCACCCATGGGACCACGAACACCGGGGAGCTGTTTTTT
TRBV29-1	.	.	TRBJ1-4	CSALGTISEKLFF	TGCAGCGCCCTTGGGACGATTTCTGAAAAACTGTTTTTT
TRBV27	TRBD1	.	TRBJ2-5	CASSIGQGETQYF	TGTGCCAGCAGCATTGGACAGGGAGAGACCCAGTACTTC
TRBV6-1	TRBD2	.	TRBJ2-1	CASSELTTAGDGEQFF	TGTGCCAGCAGTGAATTAACGACGGCGGGAGATGGTGAGCAGTTCTTC
TRBV10-3	TRBD1	.	TRBJ1-2	CAISRPGQEDTGYTF	TGTGCCATCAGTCGACCGGGACAGGAGGATACTGGCTACACCTTC
TRBV5-4	.	.	TRBJ2-3	CASSLGGTDTQYF	TGTGCCAGCAGCCTTGGTGGCACAGATACGCAGTATTTT
TRBV2	TRBD1	.	TRBJ2-7	CASSDRGRYEQYF	TGTGCCAGCAGCGACAGGGGGCGGTACGAGCAGTACTTC
TRBV2	TRBD2	.	TRBJ2-1	CASSRQAGIYNEQFF	TGTGCCAGCAGTCGGCAAGCGGGAATATACAATGAGCAGTTCTTC
TRBV5-5	.	.	TRBJ1-1	CASSLLGNTEAFF	TGTGCCAGCAGCTTGTTGGGGAACACTGAAGCTTTCTTT
TRBV11-2	.	.	TRBJ2-7	CASSLDFSSYEQYF	TGTGCCAGCAGCTTAGACTTCAGCTCCTACGAGCAGTACTTC
TRBV15	.	.	TRBJ2-7	CATSRTRGPYEQYF	TGTGCCACCAGCCGCACCCGAGGACCCTACGAGCAGTACTTC
TRBV29-1	.	.	TRBJ2-7	CSVEGPINKYF	TGCAGCGTTGAAGGCCCAATTAACAAGTACTTC
TRBV6-5	.	.	TRBJ1-5	CASRPGGVGNQPQHF	TGTGCCAGCAGGCCGGGAGGGGTGGGCAATCAGCCCCAGCATTTT
TRBV15	TRBD2	.	TRBJ2-1	CATSRGGGRGNEQFF	TGTGCCACCAGCAGGGGTGGCGGGAGGGGAAATGAGCAGTTCTTC
TRBV27	TRBD1	once	TRBJ2-3	CASSSGTGKGQDTQYF	TGTGCCAGCAGTTCCGGGACAGGGAAAGGACAAGATACGCAGTATTTT
TRBV19	.	few	TRBJ1-5	CASSIGGPQGQPQHF	TGTGCCAGTAGTATTGGAGGGCCCCAGGGTCAGCCCCAGCATTTT
TRBV28	.	.	TRBJ1-2	CASSSGNSPYGYTF	TGTGCCAGCTCTTCAGGGAACTCCCCCTATGGCTACACCTTC
TRBV28	.	.	TRBJ1-1	CASSPPRLPMNTEAFF	TGTGCCAGCAGTCCTCCCCGGTTGCCCATGAACACTGAAGCTTTCTTT
TRBV18	TRBD2	.	TRBJ2-1	CASSRRGVGGPDNEQFF	TGTGCCAGCTCACGGCGCGGAGTGGGAGGGCCTGACAATGAGCAGTTCTTC
TRBV7-8	.	.	TRBJ2-7	CASSLGHSSYEQYF	TGTGCCAGCAGCTTAGGGCACTCTTCCTACGAGCAGTACTTC
TRBV10-1	.	once	TRBJ1-1	CASINFPKIVREAFF	TGCGCCAGCATTAATTTTCCAAAGATTGTTCGTGAAGCTTTCTTT
TRBV28	TRBD1	.	TRBJ1-5	CASSLGGEQPQHF	TGTGCCAGCAGCTTAGGGGGCGAGCAGCCCCAGCATTTT
TRBV9	.	.	TRBJ2-7	CASSVHLATLDEQYF	TGTGCCAGCAGCGTACATCTAGCCACGTTGGACGAGCAGTACTTC
TRBV7-9	.	once	TRBJ1-1	CASSLVVGQNTEAFF	TGTGCCAGCAGCTTAGTAGTGGGACAGAACACTGAAGCTTTCTTT
TRBV7-9	TRBD1	.	TRBJ2-7	CASSSPRDRSYEQYF	TGTGCCAGCAGCTCCCCCCGGGACAGGAGCTACGAGCAGTACTTC
TRBV5-4	TRBD2	.	TRBJ2-3	CASSREGNTDTQYF	TGTGCCAGCAGCAGGGAGGGGAACACAGATACGCAGTATTTT
TRBV29-1	.	.	TRBJ1-3	CSVEEGSENTIYF	TGCAGCGTTGAAGAAGGGAGCGAAAACACCATATATTTT
TRBV18	.	.	TRBJ2-1	CASSPTDSNRDEQFF	TGTGCCAGCTCACCTACGGACAGCAACCGGGATGAGCAGTTCTTC
TRBV13	TRBD2	.	TRBJ2-7	CASSQGLAGGPNEQYF	TGTGCCAGCAGCCAAGGACTAGCGGGAGGGCCTAACGAGCAGTACTTC
TRBV5-5	.	.	TRBJ2-4	CASSTPGLAKNIQYF	TGTGCCAGCAGTACCCCGGGGCTAGCCAAAAACATTCAGTACTTC
TRBV5-5	.	.	TRBJ1-4	CASSGTGANEKLFF	TGTGCCAGCAGTGGGACCGGCGCTAATGAAAAACTGTTTTTT
TRBV9	.	.	TRBJ2-7	CASSATGRSYEQYF	TGTGCCAGCAGCGCAACAGGGAGGTCCTACGAGCAGTACTTC
TRBV7-8	.	.	TRBJ1-3	CASSLLGRVVHSGNTIYF	TGTGCCAGCAGCCTCCTGGGGAGGGTCGTACACTCTGGAAACACCATATATTTT
TRBV27	TRBD1	.	TRBJ2-2	CASSLVGTGAGTGELFF	TGTGCCAGCAGTTTAGTGGGTACAGGGGCGGGCACCGGGGAGCTGTTTTTT
TRBV5-1	TRBD1	.	TRBJ2-7	CASSLRQGGSYEQYF	TGCGCCAGCAGCTTAAGACAGGGTGGCTCCTACGAGCAGTACTTC
TRBV5-6	TRBD1	.	TRBJ1-5	CASRPSLGQPNQPQHF	TGTGCCAGCAGACCCTCCCTGGGACAGCCCAATCAGCCCCAGCATTTT
TRBV18	.	once	TRBJ2-3	CASSTGGDTQYF	TGTGCCAGCTCAACTGGGGGGGATACGCAGTATTTT
TRBV28	.	once	TRBJ2-1	CASSPAYNEQFF	TGTGCCAGCAGTCCCGCGTACAATGAGCAGTTCTTC
TRBV5-1	.	.	TRBJ1-2	CASSLASGHGYTF	TGCGCCAGCAGCTTGGCCTCAGGGCATGGCTACACCTTC
TRBV29-1	TRBD2	.	TRBJ2-2	CSVETSGRTGELFF	TGCAGCGTTGAGACTAGCGGGAGGACCGGGGAGCTGTTTTTT